This T cell receptor beta chain is drawn from a study of cytomegalovirus exposure and HLA in healthy donors. The germline V gene encodes CDR1 LGHNA and CDR2 YNFKEQ. V gave up 4 bases and J gave up 8 bases; unmatched junction bases: 8. CDR3 length: 16 residues. The PCR contained 60 Vbeta and 13 Jbeta primers. Sequencing was performed with immunoSEQ multiplex PCR; in TCRdb, only in-frame clones are kept and a portion is missing. The sample lists around 140,000 clones, 82% seen once, with around 2.5% in the top ten. General study results and limits: As confirmed in vitro, a few CMV-associated chains were specific for CMV antigens. For most TCR beta V segments, an earlier analysis put the productive rate at about 87% or about 30% of the time.

Participants comprised healthy donors of bone marrow. In its sample, this clone was seen once. Its target is not known. Sequences were obtained from PBMCs. The clonotype was recovered from a male donor in good health and CMV-seronegative. The chain carries TRBV4-2 and TRBJ2-1; 13 bases agree with TRBD2. The CDR3 sequence is CASSPSGLAGEYEQFF. CDR3 bases: TGTGCCAGCAGCCCGAGCGGACTAGCGGGAGAATATGAGCAGTTCTTC.